The source of this TCR beta chain is a study of cytomegalovirus exposure and HLA in healthy donors. Findings and caveats of the study: According to an earlier analysis, most TCR beta V segments yielded productive rearrangements about 87% or about 30% of the time.

Note on this clone: Its target is unknown.

A multiplex PCR was run with 60 Vbeta primers and 13 Jbeta primers. Generated by immunoSEQ multiplex PCR, the TCRdb table keeps only in-frame clones and is missing some. The sample lists around 140,000 clones, 85% to 90% occurring once. Trimming at V came to 1 base and at J to 4 bases, leaving 11 bases not matched to a gene. CDR1 and CDR2 from the germline V gene are MGHDK and SYGVNS. The CDR3 consists of 17 residues. The V gene is TRBV25-1, the J gene TRBJ2-7; 9 positions match TRBD2. The origin of this receptor is a woman aged 25 to 39 in good health and CMV-seronegative. Sequenced input: PBMCs. Written as DNA, the CDR3 is TGTGCCAGCAGTGAATGGGTGGGTAGCGGGAGAGAATACGAGCAGTACTTC. Translation gives CASSEWVGSGREYEQYF.